This T cell receptor beta chain was identified in a study of shared clonotypes between healthy human individuals. Each replicate PCR on the sorted subsets used roughly 200 ng DNA (approximately 27,000 T cell genomes). Method: immunoSEQ multiplex PCR; TCRdb's copy keeps in-frame clones and lacks some. Found here are roughly 1,500,000 clones, approximately 98.5% of them singletons; the top ten hold roughly 0.36%. CD45RA-negative memory and CD45RA+ naive subsets were split from the CD4+ cells. Study-wide findings and caveats: Compared with memory subsets, naive subsets generally had larger estimated richness. What limited the represented genetic and exposure-history diversity was the small number of donors.

Worth noting for this clone: Antigen specificity is unknown.

Input material: naive CD4+ T cells sorted from blood. As to subset: CD45RA+ positively selected. The TCR originated in a man aged 30 to 45 in good health.

The CDR3 spells CASRRQGTGYTF. The CDR3 bases are TGTGCCAGCAGGAGACAGGGAACAGGCTACACCTTC. The J gene is TRBJ1-2, the V gene TRBV28, with 7 bases identical to TRBD1. The junction had 6 bases not matched to a gene; V was cut back by 6 bases and J by 8 bases. Germline loops: CDR1 MDHEN, CDR2 SYDVKM. This CDR3 is built from 12 residues.